A single sample gave rise to the 6 T cell receptor beta chains below, sequenced in a study of shared clonotypes between healthy human individuals. Produced via immunoSEQ multiplex PCR; TCRdb's table is partial and in-frame only. The sample comprises about 500,000 clones, approximately 77% of which are singletons, and approximately 12% rests with the top ten. The sample taken for sequencing was PBMCs. These receptor sequences come from a woman aged 40-49 years in good health. Some clones in this sample may be carry-over from other donors' samples.

In its sample, this clone was seen once. Additional DNA sequences in this sample encode the identical CDR3. The J gene is TRBJ1-4, the V gene TRBV18; TRBD1 matches at 8 bases. The CDR3 is made up of 13 amino acids. The germline V gene encodes CDR1 KGHSH and CDR2 LQKENI. The junction had 0 bases not matched to a gene; V was cut back by 3 bases and J by 6 bases. The CDR3 DNA reads TGTGCCAGCTCACCGGGACAGGATGAAAAACTGTTTTTT. Protein sequence: CASSPGQDEKLFF. The full variable domain, rest sourced from reference TRBV18 and TRBJ1-4, is NAGVMQNPRHLVRRRGQEARLRCSPMKGHSHVYWYRQLPEEGLKFMVYLQKENIIDESGMPKERFSAEFPKEGPSILRIQQVVRGDSAAYFCASSPGQDEKLFFGSGTQLSVL.

CDR3 amino acids: CASSLALAGGSDTQYF. CDR3 in DNA: TGTGCCAGCAGCTTGGCGCTAGCGGGAGGGTCTGATACGCAGTATTTT. This chain joins TRBV5-4 and TRBJ2-3; 12 bases fit TRBD2. The trim removed 0 bases at V and 6 bases at J, leaving 5 bases unmatched. The CDR3 is 16 amino acids. CDR1 is SGHNT, CDR2 YYREEE, per germline (reference sequence).

This clone occurred many times. The chain is built from TRBV6-5 and TRBJ2-7; 14 nucleotides line up with TRBD2. CDR1 and CDR2 (germline): MNHEY, SVGAGI. The CDR3 totals 15 residues. J was trimmed by 1 base and V by 5 bases; bases with no gene match: 1. This CDR3 is CASSRLAGGSYEQYF. In DNA form, the CDR3 reads TGTGCCAGCAGTCGACTAGCGGGAGGGTCCTACGAGCAGTACTTC.

The chain employs TRBV2 and TRBJ1-4; the D is unclear. V lost 1 base, J lost 7 bases, and 10 bases lay in between. This CDR3 is built from 14 residues. Germline V gives CDR1 SNHLY, CDR2 FYNNEI. The CDR3 reads CASSEGQAREKLFF. In DNA form, the CDR3 reads TGTGCCAGCAGTGAAGGGCAGGCGCGTGAAAAACTGTTTTTT.

Ten or more counts support this clone. The chain has TRBV4-2 and TRBJ2-5; possible D gene TRBD1, 6 bases. The CDR3 has 18 residues. Germline V CDR1 and CDR2: LGHNA, YNFKEQ. The germline V and J ends were trimmed by 0 bases and 1 base, with 18 bases remaining between them. CDR3 nucleotides: TGTGCCAGCAGCCAAGATGGGGCCCTCAGGGGCGGCCAAGAGACCCAGTACTTC. Its translation is CASSQDGALRGGQETQYF.

This clone appeared a single time. The chain is built from TRBV28 and TRBJ1-3, with TRBD1 matching over 10 bases. From germline, CDR1 is MDHEN and CDR2 SYDVKM. The CDR3 length is 15 residues. J was trimmed by 2 bases and V by 7 bases; bases with no gene match: 5. CDR3 residues: CASTVGTGAGNTIYF. The DNA of the CDR3 is TGTGCCAGCACCGTAGGGACAGGGGCTGGAAACACCATATATTTT.